A selection of T cell receptor beta chains follows, all from one sample in a study of cytomegalovirus exposure and HLA in healthy donors. Libraries were prepared by immunoSEQ multiplex PCR; TCRdb keeps only in-frame clonotypes and omits some of them. Here the sample spans 150,000 or so clones, about 86% being singletons. Sequences were obtained from PBMCs. The receptors come from a human donor in good health. Each CDR3 is given with its conserved first and last residue. The D gene is left open where the match is weak. Some rows mark clone size as missing; the rest say once, few, many or name a class of expanded clone.

J gene: TRBJ1-3
D gene: TRBD1
clone size: .
V gene: TRBV15
CDR3 protein: CATSPEQGDVDRNTIYF
CDR3 DNA: TGTGCCACCAGCCCTGAACAGGGGGATGTTGATAGAAACACCATATATTTT

J gene: TRBJ2-7
D gene: TRBD1
clone size: .
V gene: TRBV5-1
CDR3 protein: CASSFARDRVNEQYF
CDR3 DNA: TGCGCCAGCAGCTTTGCCCGGGACAGGGTTAACGAGCAGTACTTC

J gene: TRBJ2-5
D gene: .
clone size: .
V gene: TRBV30
CDR3 protein: CAWSHGQKTQYF
CDR3 DNA: TGTGCCTGGAGTCACGGTCAAAAGACCCAGTACTTC

J gene: TRBJ2-7
D gene: TRBD1
clone size: few
V gene: TRBV6-1
CDR3 protein: CASKPGQSSYEQYF
CDR3 DNA: TGTGCCAGCAAGCCGGGACAGAGCTCCTACGAGCAGTACTTC

J gene: TRBJ1-2
D gene: TRBD1
clone size: .
V gene: TRBV19
CDR3 protein: CASSFSQRDSTF
CDR3 DNA: TGTGCCAGTAGTTTCTCTCAACGGGACAGTACCTTC

J gene: TRBJ1-5
D gene: TRBD1
clone size: .
V gene: TRBV18
CDR3 protein: CASVKTGAGDQPQHF
CDR3 DNA: TGTGCCAGCGTAAAGACAGGGGCCGGGGATCAGCCCCAGCATTTT

J gene: TRBJ1-2
D gene: .
clone size: .
V gene: TRBV6-5
CDR3 protein: CASSLAVYGYTF
CDR3 DNA: TGTGCCAGCAGTCTGGCGGTCTATGGCTACACCTTC

J gene: TRBJ2-7
D gene: TRBD1
clone size: .
V gene: TRBV5-1
CDR3 protein: CASSLVGQAYEQYF
CDR3 DNA: TGCGCCAGCAGCTTGGTCGGACAGGCCTACGAGCAGTACTTC

J gene: TRBJ2-7
D gene: .
clone size: .
V gene: TRBV11-2
CDR3 protein: CASSLALGTPHAGQYF
CDR3 DNA: TGTGCCAGCAGCTTAGCCTTGGGGACACCCCATGCGGGGCAGTACTTC

J gene: TRBJ2-3
D gene: TRBD2
clone size: .
V gene: TRBV6-4
CDR3 protein: CASSELAGATGTQYF
CDR3 DNA: TGTGCCAGCAGTGAATTAGCGGGAGCGACGGGTACGCAGTATTTT

J gene: TRBJ1-1
D gene: .
clone size: .
V gene: TRBV19
CDR3 protein: CASSIVRGGWGTEAFF
CDR3 DNA: TGTGCCAGTAGTATAGTTCGCGGGGGCTGGGGTACTGAAGCTTTCTTT

J gene: TRBJ2-7
D gene: .
clone size: .
V gene: TRBV7-8
CDR3 protein: CASSSGSSYEQYF
CDR3 DNA: TGTGCCAGCAGCTCGGGTAGCTCCTACGAGCAGTACTTC

J gene: TRBJ1-1
D gene: TRBD1
clone size: .
V gene: TRBV28
CDR3 protein: CASSLLGARGTAGNTEAFF
CDR3 DNA: TGTGCCAGCAGTTTATTAGGGGCCAGGGGGACTGCGGGCAACACTGAAGCTTTCTTT

J gene: TRBJ1-6
D gene: TRBD1
clone size: .
V gene: TRBV6-5
CDR3 protein: CASSPGGQGYSPLHF
CDR3 DNA: TGTGCCAGCAGTCCAGGAGGACAGGGCTATTCACCCCTCCACTTT

J gene: TRBJ1-2
D gene: .
clone size: .
V gene: TRBV18
CDR3 protein: CASSPRYRAHYGYTF
CDR3 DNA: TGTGCCAGCTCACCAAGGTACAGGGCCCACTATGGCTACACCTTC

J gene: TRBJ1-5
D gene: TRBD1
clone size: .
V gene: TRBV15
CDR3 protein: CATSARGLAQHF
CDR3 DNA: TGTGCCACCAGCGCCAGGGGGCTAGCCCAGCATTTT

J gene: TRBJ2-1
D gene: TRBD1
clone size: once
V gene: TRBV5-1
CDR3 protein: CASSTKTGTATNEQFF
CDR3 DNA: TGCGCCAGCAGCACAAAGACCGGGACAGCGACCAATGAGCAGTTCTTC

J gene: TRBJ2-2
D gene: TRBD1
clone size: .
V gene: TRBV5-1
CDR3 protein: CASSLVGGLNTGELFF
CDR3 DNA: TGCGCCAGCAGCTTGGTAGGGGGCCTGAACACCGGGGAGCTGTTTTTT

J gene: TRBJ2-1
D gene: TRBD2
clone size: .
V gene: TRBV11-2
CDR3 protein: CASSPTSGSHEQFF
CDR3 DNA: TGTGCCAGCAGCCCGACTAGCGGGAGCCATGAGCAGTTCTTC

J gene: TRBJ1-1
D gene: .
clone size: .
V gene: TRBV5-6
CDR3 protein: CASSFLRAANTEAFF
CDR3 DNA: TGTGCCAGCAGCTTCCTGAGGGCGGCGAACACTGAAGCTTTCTTT

J gene: TRBJ2-7
D gene: TRBD2
clone size: few
V gene: TRBV2
CDR3 protein: CASTRGGEQYF
CDR3 DNA: TGTGCCAGCACCCGGGGGGGGGAGCAGTACTTC

J gene: TRBJ2-3
D gene: .
clone size: .
V gene: TRBV29-1
CDR3 protein: CSVQGSTDTQYF
CDR3 DNA: TGCAGCGTGCAGGGGAGCACAGATACGCAGTATTTT

J gene: TRBJ2-7
D gene: .
clone size: .
V gene: TRBV21-1
CDR3 protein: CASSTVYEQYF
CDR3 DNA: TGTGCCAGCAGCACCGTCTACGAGCAGTACTTC

J gene: TRBJ2-7
D gene: .
clone size: .
V gene: TRBV19
CDR3 protein: CASRGWRGDSYEQYF
CDR3 DNA: TGTGCCAGTCGGGGGTGGAGGGGCGACTCCTACGAGCAGTACTTC

J gene: TRBJ1-1
D gene: .
clone size: .
V gene: TRBV7-2
CDR3 protein: CASSLGMGQMNTEAFF
CDR3 DNA: TGTGCCAGCAGCTTAGGGATGGGACAAATGAACACTGAAGCTTTCTTT

J gene: TRBJ1-1
D gene: .
clone size: .
V gene: TRBV6-6
CDR3 protein: CASRIQGGAEAFF
CDR3 DNA: TGTGCCAGCAGAATACAGGGAGGGGCTGAAGCTTTCTTT

J gene: TRBJ2-1
D gene: TRBD1
clone size: .
V gene: TRBV6-1
CDR3 protein: CASSEPGTGLHEQFF
CDR3 DNA: TGTGCCAGCAGTGAACCCGGGACAGGGTTACATGAGCAGTTCTTC

J gene: TRBJ1-1
D gene: .
clone size: few
V gene: TRBV15
CDR3 protein: CATSRDRQASYTEAFF
CDR3 DNA: TGTGCCACCAGCAGAGATCGTCAGGCTTCGTATACTGAAGCTTTCTTT

J gene: TRBJ1-5
D gene: TRBD1
clone size: .
V gene: TRBV11-2
CDR3 protein: CASSWDRDGQPQHF
CDR3 DNA: TGTGCCAGCAGCTGGGACAGGGATGGCCAGCCCCAGCATTTT

J gene: TRBJ1-4
D gene: TRBD1
clone size: .
V gene: TRBV30
CDR3 protein: CAWNQDREGEKLFF
CDR3 DNA: TGTGCCTGGAACCAGGACAGGGAAGGTGAAAAACTGTTTTTT

J gene: TRBJ2-7
D gene: .
clone size: .
V gene: TRBV28
CDR3 protein: CASSLSPVGSEQYF
CDR3 DNA: TGTGCCAGCAGTTTATCCCCCGTAGGGAGCGAGCAGTACTTC

J gene: TRBJ2-3
D gene: TRBD2
clone size: .
V gene: TRBV5-1
CDR3 protein: CASTSGGAADTQYF
CDR3 DNA: TGCGCCAGCACTAGCGGGGGGGCGGCAGATACGCAGTATTTT